Below, 22 T cell receptor beta chains from the same sample are listed, as sequenced in a study of cytomegalovirus exposure and HLA in healthy donors. The table came from immunoSEQ multiplex PCR; TCRdb's copy has only in-frame clones and leaves some out. Of some 180,000 clones in the sample, about 81% are singletons; the top ten hold about 1.2%. Sequenced sample: PBMCs. The receptors here all came from a woman in her twenties or thirties in good health and CMV-seronegative.

The genes are TRBV28 and TRBJ1-2; D is unclear. Germline lookup yields CDR1 MDHEN and CDR2 SYDVKM. V was clipped by 5 bases and J by 8 bases, with 6 bases between them. CDR3 size: 10 residues. The chain's CDR3 is CASSSRGYTF. The DNA for the CDR3 is TGTGCCAGCAGTAGTCGGGGCTACACCTTC.

The V and J genes are TRBV5-4 and TRBJ1-1; a weak D match, TRBD1 (5 bases). V lost 2 bases and J lost 5, with 10 bases in between. CDR1 is SGHNT, CDR2 YYREEE, per germline (reference sequence). CDR3 size: 13 residues. CDR3 bases: TGTGCCAGCAGCTTTTTCGGGGGAACTGAAGCTTTCTTT. It codes for CASSFFGGTEAFF.

The chain combines TRBV19 with TRBJ2-7; D not resolved. The germline V gene encodes CDR1 LNHDA and CDR2 SQIVND (reference sequence). V was trimmed by 5 bases and J by 3 bases, leaving 11 bases between them. The CDR3 totals 13 residues. The CDR3 coding sequence is TGTGCCAGTAGTCCCACCGCACTCTACGAGCAGTACTTC. It yields the protein CASSPTALYEQYF.

This clone was counted only a few times. At one boundary the junction diverges from the germline segment, which might be a read error. The chain combines TRBV10-2 with TRBJ1-2; no clear D. Germline CDR1 and CDR2: WSHSY and SAAADI. The CDR3 has 13 residues. The CDR3 coding sequence is TGCGCCAGCAGTGCACAATCAGATACAGAGCTCTGCTTC. It encodes CASSAQSDTELCF.

The chain carries TRBV4-2 and TRBJ2-1; TRBD2 aligns across 10 bases. Germline V gene data show CDR1 as LGHNA and CDR2 as YNFKEQ. The CDR3 is 19 amino acids. V gave up 0 bases and J gave up 5 bases; unmatched junction bases: 13. The CDR3 sequence is CASSQDLGSSGGMNNEQFF. CDR3 nucleotides: TGTGCCAGCAGCCAAGATTTGGGTAGTAGCGGGGGGATGAACAATGAGCAGTTCTTC.

In its sample, this clone was seen once. J is TRBJ1-1 and V is TRBV7-6; TRBD1 is a possible D gene (5 bases). The CDR3 contains 15 residues. V was trimmed by 4 bases and J by 5 bases, leaving 17 bases between them. Germline V lookup: CDR1 SGHVS, CDR2 FNYEAQ. Here the CDR3 DNA reads TGTGCCAGCAGCTACGCCCAGGGCGGCAGGACTGAAGCTTTCTTT. This sequence encodes CASSYAQGGRTEAFF.

V is TRBV18 and J is TRBJ2-2; D is unclear. V was shortened by 3 bases and J by 0 bases, with 11 bases between the two germline ends. The CDR3 extends over 16 amino acids. Looked up from germline, CDR1 is KGHSH and CDR2 is LQKENI. The CDR3 DNA sequence: TGTGCCAGCTCACCCCCTGGCCTAGCGAACACCGGGGAGCTGTTTTTT. Translation: CASSPPGLANTGELFF.

This chain links TRBV6-5 with TRBJ1-1; TRBD1 might be the D (6 bases). CDR1 is MNHEY, CDR2 SVGAGI, per germline. This CDR3 comprises 13 residues. Trimming pared 6 bases from V and 1 base from J, leaving 9 bases between. The CDR3 is CASSQQGNTEAFF. The CDR3 DNA is TGTGCCAGCAGCCAACAGGGGAACACTGAAGCTTTCTTT.

This chain joins TRBV2 and TRBJ1-5; 8 bases match TRBD1. Germline V gives CDR1 SNHLY, CDR2 FYNNEI. CDR3 length: 14 amino acids. V gave up 6 bases and J gave up 4 bases; unmatched junction bases: 5. CDR3 nucleotide sequence: TGTGCCAGCAGCGGGACAGGCCCTAATCAGCCCCAGCATTTT. Translated, it gives CASSGTGPNQPQHF.

This clone was observed a few times. The J gene is TRBJ2-7, the V gene TRBV19, with 10 bases that match TRBD1. CDR3 length equals 15 residues. Germline assignment: CDR1 LNHDA and CDR2 SQIVND (reference sequence). V was clipped by 6 bases and J by 4 bases; unmatched bases: 9. CDR3 sequence: CASSPGTGVLYEQYF. DNA for the CDR3: TGTGCCAGTAGCCCCGGGACAGGGGTTCTATACGAGCAGTACTTC.

The genes are TRBV6-5 and TRBJ2-7; 9 bases are a match to TRBD1. V trimming: 5 bases; J trimming: 4 bases; junction bases outside the gene matches: 9. The CDR3 loop spans 15 amino acids. Germline CDR1 reads MNHEY; CDR2 reads SVGAGI. The CDR3 reads CASSVSTGGDYEQYF. Here the CDR3 DNA reads TGTGCCAGCAGTGTATCAACAGGGGGCGATTACGAGCAGTACTTC.

The chain recombines TRBV11-2 with TRBJ1-6, with a possible D match to TRBD1 (5 bases). The CDR3 runs to 14 residues. Trimming stripped 6 bases from V and 5 bases from J, with 11 bases between. Germline V gene lookup returns CDR1 SGHAT and CDR2 FQNNGV. CDR3 in DNA: TGTGCCAGCAGAAAAGGGGCGGATAATTCACCCCTCCACTTT. Translation gives CASRKGADNSPLHF.

This clone was observed at least ten times. The chain links TRBV5-6 to TRBJ1-2, with D possibly being TRBD1 (6 bases). The CDR3 runs to 17 residues. Germline V CDR1 and CDR2: SGHDT, YYEEEE. The V gene lost 4 bases and the J gene lost 3 bases, with 22 bases spanning the gap. CDR3 nucleotide sequence: TGTGCCAGCAGCCGGCAACCACAGGGATCTAACTACTATGGCTACACCTTC. It encodes CASSRQPQGSNYYGYTF.

This rearrangement joins TRBV5-4 to TRBJ2-7; TRBD2 matches at 13 bases. Germline CDR1 and CDR2: SGHNT and YYREEE (reference sequence). V was clipped by 4 bases and J by 0 bases; unmatched bases: 4. The CDR3 extends over 16 amino acids. The CDR3 DNA sequence: TGTGCCAGCAGCAGAGGGACTAGCGGGGCCTCCTACGAGCAGTACTTC. Protein product: CASSRGTSGASYEQYF.

The V and J genes are TRBV5-6 and TRBJ2-5; D remains ambiguous. CDR1 is SGHDT and CDR2 is YYEEEE in the germline V gene. V was pared by 2 bases and J by 5 bases, with 13 bases between. The CDR3 has 14 amino acids. The chain's CDR3 is CASSFASGTETQYF. The CDR3 DNA follows: TGTGCCAGCAGCTTTGCTTCAGGAACGGAGACCCAGTACTTC.

This clone occurred once. The J gene is TRBJ2-1, the V gene TRBV27; 11 nucleotides align to TRBD1. From germline, CDR1 is MNHEY and CDR2 SMNVEV (reference sequence). The V and J ends lost 3 bases and 8 bases, in that order; junction bases with no gene match: 6. The CDR3 runs to 15 residues. CDR3 sequence: CASSLGTGGGHEQFF. CDR3 sequence (DNA): TGTGCCAGCAGTTTGGGGACAGGGGGTGGGCATGAGCAGTTCTTC.

This chain connects TRBV11-2 to TRBJ1-2; TRBD1 matches 7 bases. The ends lost 5 bases at V and 4 bases at J; junction bases unmatched: 7. This CDR3 contains 14 residues. Germline-derived CDR1 and CDR2 are SGHAT and FQNNGV. The CDR3, as DNA: TGTGCCAGCAGCCTGGGGGGACAGCCCTATGGCTACACCTTC. This sequence encodes CASSLGGQPYGYTF. Variable domain in full (rest from reference TRBV11-2 and TRBJ1-2): EAGVAQSPRYKIIEKRQSVAFWCNPISGHATLYWYQQILGQGPKLLIQFQNNGVVDDSQLPKDRFSAERLKGVDSTLKIQPAKLEDSAVYLCASSLGGQPYGYTFGSGTRLTVV.

V usage is TRBV2 and J usage is TRBJ2-3; D possibly corresponds to TRBD2 (5 bases). The CDR3 loop spans 16 amino acids. Trimming shortened V by 7 bases and J by 1 base, and 18 bases separated the two germline ends. Germline V gene data show CDR1 as SNHLY and CDR2 as FYNNEI. The CDR3 sequence: CASTDILASGTDTQYF. The DNA of the CDR3 is TGTGCCAGCACCGACATTCTAGCCTCCGGCACAGATACGCAGTATTTT.

This rearrangement joins TRBV7-7 to TRBJ1-5, with 9 bases identical to TRBD1. CDR1 and CDR2 from the germline V gene are SSHAT and FNYEAQ (reference sequence). V shed 5 bases, J shed 8 bases, and the junction held 4 bases outside the gene matches. The CDR3 totals 13 residues. In nucleotides, the CDR3 is TGTGCCAGCAGCCGAGACAGGGGGGAGCCCCAGCATTTT. It translates to CASSRDRGEPQHF.

This clone was counted only a few times. V usage is TRBV19 and J usage is TRBJ1-6; 7 nucleotides match TRBD1. V gave up 6 bases and J gave up 4 bases; unmatched junction bases: 3. Germline values: CDR1 LNHDA, CDR2 SQIVND (reference sequence). CDR3 size: 14 residues. The DNA of the CDR3 is TGTGCCAGTAGCACGACAGGGTATAATTCACCCCTCCACTTT. As protein: CASSTTGYNSPLHF.

The V gene is TRBV6-6, the J gene TRBJ1-3, with a possible D match to TRBD1 (5 bases). V dropped 7 bases and J dropped 4 bases, with 17 bases sitting between them. In germline, CDR1 is MNHNY, CDR2 SVGAGI (reference sequence). This CDR3 is 15 amino acids long. CDR3 coding DNA: TGTGCCAGCACCACTTCAACGGGGGGAGGAAACACCATATATTTT. Protein product: CASTTSTGGGNTIYF.

The V call is TRBV7-7, the J call TRBJ2-5; D is undetermined. The germline V and J ends were trimmed by 1 base and 1 base, with 10 bases remaining between them. CDR3 length equals 15 residues. Germline CDR1 is SSHAT and CDR2 is FNYEAQ (reference sequence). The chain's CDR3 is CASSLGLSIQETQYF. CDR3 bases: TGTGCCAGCAGCTTAGGTCTGAGTATCCAAGAGACCCAGTACTTC.